This entry describes one T cell receptor beta chain. Its specificity is not known. This entry belongs to a study of cytomegalovirus exposure and HLA in healthy donors. Study background: In terms of ancestry, the Caucasian-associated cluster contained roughly 81% of the approximately 400 genotyped donors.

The V segment lost 6 bases and the J segment 7 bases; nucleotides outside the gene matches: 8. The CDR3 length is 14 residues. Germline CDR1 is MNHEY and CDR2 is SVGAGI. The study ran its PCR with 60 Vbeta and 13 Jbeta primers. Assay: immunoSEQ multiplex PCR; the TCRdb copy retains only in-frame clones and omits some. This repertoire shows about 96,000 clones, 65% to 80% found once; its top ten account for approximately 3.2%. Study results and limitations: A later analysis linked a missense variant in DCLRE1C to the trimming of TCR beta V and J genes. High sensitivity and specificity were reportedly achieved when the classifier diagnosed cytomegalovirus status. TRBV6-2, TRBV6-3 and some other V segments were excluded as indistinguishable.

This TCR came from a female donor in good health and CMV-seropositive. V usage is TRBV6-5 and J usage is TRBJ1-4, with TRBD1 matching over 7 bases. The source material was PBMCs. This CDR3 is CASRQDRWGEKLFF. Written as DNA, the CDR3 is TGTGCCAGCAGGCAGGACAGGTGGGGTGAAAAACTGTTTTTT.